Described below is a single T cell receptor beta chain sequence and its context. Random hexamers were used to reverse transcribe an amount of roughly 0.45 to 1 ug RNA. In TCRdb, the immunoSEQ multiplex PCR reads were re-called with MiXCR into one record per CDR3 protein. The table shows roughly 150,000 distinct CDR3 sequences, with 95% to 96% occurring only once. This sample stems from a study of CD8 T cells in Susac syndrome. CD8+ and CD4+ T cells taken from blood had their TCR beta sequenced. CDR1 is SGDLS and CDR2 is YYNGEE in the germline V gene. The CDR3 has 14 residues. With 5 bases clipped from V and 7 bases from J, the junction kept 7 bases outside the gene matches.

The clonotype originates from a human donor with multiple sclerosis. The chain couples TRBV9 to TRBJ1-5; the match to TRBD1 covers 9 bases. Sequencing was carried out using CD8+ T cells from PBMCs. The CDR3 nucleotides are TGTGCCAGCAGATGGACAGGGGAACGACAGCCCCAGCATTTT. Translated: CASRWTGERQPQHF.